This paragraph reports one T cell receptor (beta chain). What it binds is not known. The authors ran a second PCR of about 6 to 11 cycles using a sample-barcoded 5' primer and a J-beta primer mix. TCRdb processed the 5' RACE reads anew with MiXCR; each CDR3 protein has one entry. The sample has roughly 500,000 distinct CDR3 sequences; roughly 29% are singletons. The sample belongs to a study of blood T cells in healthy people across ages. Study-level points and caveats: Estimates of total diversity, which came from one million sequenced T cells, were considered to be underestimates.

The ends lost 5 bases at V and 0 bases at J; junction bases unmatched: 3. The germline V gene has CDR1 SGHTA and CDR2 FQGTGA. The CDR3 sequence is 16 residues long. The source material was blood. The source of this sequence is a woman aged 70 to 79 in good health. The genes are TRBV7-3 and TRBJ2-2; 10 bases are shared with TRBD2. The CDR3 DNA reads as TGTGCCAGCAGCGACCTAGCGGGAGCGAACACCGGGGAGCTGTTTTTT. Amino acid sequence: CASSDLAGANTGELFF.